This is a list of T cell receptor beta chains from one sample in a study of blood T cells in healthy people across ages. TCRdb recomputed calls from the 5' RACE reads with MiXCR, one row per CDR3 protein. This sample has 600,000 to 850,000 distinct CDR3 sequences, with just under 25% found just once. The data were also submitted as part of a second study, on T cells of mothers and their children.

Source material: blood. These receptors came from a boy younger than 18 in good health. Both conserved end residues are part of each CDR3. D genes are given only for firm matches. Only some rows state a clone size, as once, few, many or a class for expanded clones.

v_gene	abundance	d_gene	j_gene	len	CDR3aa	CDR3nt
TRBV6-2/TRBV6-3	few	TRBD2	TRBJ2-1	15	CASTVVGGSQSEQFF	TGTGCCAGCACAGTGGTGGGGGGGTCACAGTCCGAGCAGTTCTTC
TRBV5-1	few	TRBD2	TRBJ2-1	15	CASSSSSGNYNEQFF	TGCGCCAGCAGCTCGTCTAGCGGGAACTACAATGAGCAGTTCTTC
TRBV9	NA	TRBD1	TRBJ2-5	18	CASSVGSGGAGGDETQYF	TGTGCCAGCAGCGTAGGTTCTGGAGGGGCAGGGGGCGACGAGACCCAGTACTTC
TRBV28	NA	TRBD1	TRBJ1-1	14	CASSFWTGNTEAFF	TGTGCCAGCAGTTTCTGGACAGGGAACACTGAAGCTTTCTTT
TRBV12-3/TRBV12-4	once	NA	TRBJ1-5	15	CASSLTGNADQPQHF	TGTGCCAGCAGTTTGACAGGTAACGCCGATCAGCCCCAGCATTTT
TRBV12-3/TRBV12-4	few	NA	TRBJ2-2	18	CASSLFPMGLANTGELFF	TGTGCCAGCAGTTTATTCCCCATGGGACTTGCGAACACCGGGGAGCTGTTTTTT
TRBV7-2	NA	NA	TRBJ2-7	14	CASSLVIATYEQYF	TGTGCCAGCAGCTTAGTCATAGCGACCTACGAGCAGTACTTC
TRBV6-2/TRBV6-3	few	NA	TRBJ1-2	13	CASSAGGSYGYTF	TGTGCCAGCAGTGCGGGTGGTTCCTATGGCTACACCTTC
TRBV11-2	NA	NA	TRBJ2-7	15	CASSLAAISRGEQYF	TGTGCCAGCAGCTTAGCGGCGATCAGCCGGGGCGAGCAGTACTTC
TRBV7-6	NA	TRBD2	TRBJ2-5	16	CASSSGTSGREETQYF	TGTGCCAGCAGCTCGGGGACTAGCGGGAGGGAGGAGACCCAGTACTTC
TRBV6-5	NA	NA	TRBJ2-3	14	CASSPTFSTDTQYF	TGTGCCAGCAGCCCGACCTTTTCCACAGATACGCAGTATTTT
TRBV20-1	NA	NA	TRBJ2-7	16	CSARDLEPTFSYEQYF	TGCAGTGCTAGAGATCTGGAACCAACTTTCTCCTACGAGCAGTACTTC
TRBV28	NA	NA	TRBJ1-3	15	CASNPLREAGNTIYF	TGTGCCAGCAACCCCCTAAGGGAAGCTGGAAACACCATATATTTT
TRBV20-1	NA	TRBD1	TRBJ1-2	13	CSARATGYYGYTF	TGCAGTGCTAGAGCGACAGGGTACTATGGCTACACCTTC
TRBV6-5	NA	TRBD2	TRBJ2-1	16	CASSYGLAGGEDEQFF	TGTGCCAGCAGTTACGGGCTAGCGGGAGGTGAGGATGAGCAGTTCTTC
TRBV6-5	NA	TRBD2	TRBJ2-1	16	CASSRPGLAGENEQFF	TGTGCCAGCAGTCGACCGGGACTAGCGGGAGAAAATGAGCAGTTCTTC
TRBV7-9	NA	NA	TRBJ2-7	15	CASSRRGGFDYEQYF	TGTGCCAGCAGCCGGAGAGGGGGATTTGACTACGAGCAGTACTTC